A single sample gave rise to the 29 T cell receptor beta chains below, sequenced in a study of CD8 T cells in Susac syndrome. Random hexamers were used to reverse transcribe the RNA input (roughly 0.5 to 1 ug). One entry per CDR3 protein, called by TCRdb with MiXCR from the immunoSEQ multiplex PCR reads. The data contain around 300,000 distinct CDR3 sequences, about 92% of them singletons. The material sequenced was CD4+ T cells from PBMCs. The receptors stem from a human donor with multiple sclerosis.

The gene calls are TRBV12-3 or TRBV12-4 and TRBJ1-2; maybe TRBD1 (5 bases). The CDR3 runs 13 residues. Trimming left V 3 bases short and J 3 bases short, with 8 bases between. The CDR3, as DNA: TGTGCCAGCAGTTTGTCAGGGTACTATGGCTACACCTTC. Translated, it gives CASSLSGYYGYTF.

This sequence joins TRBV3-1 and TRBJ1-6; D might be TRBD1 (6 bases). V dropped 5 bases and J dropped 9 bases, with 14 bases sitting between them. The CDR3 extends over 14 amino acids. Germline CDR1 and CDR2: LGHDT and YNNKEL (reference sequence). In nucleotides, the CDR3 is TGTGCCAGCAGCGCCGACAGGAACATTTCACCCCTCCACTTT. Its protein product is CASSADRNISPLHF.

This chain joins TRBV5-1 and TRBJ2-4, with 7 bases fitting TRBD2. Trimming at V came to 0 bases and at J to 7 bases, leaving 10 bases not matched to a gene. Germline V gene data show CDR1 as SGHRS and CDR2 as YFSETQ. The CDR3 totals 16 residues. This CDR3 reads CASSLGGSTGGNIQYF. DNA of the CDR3: TGCGCCAGCAGCTTGGGTGGCAGCACCGGGGGGAACATTCAGTACTTC.

This chain uses TRBV6-5 with TRBJ2-4; D is perhaps TRBD2 (6 bases). The CDR3 is 15 amino acids. Per the germline V gene, CDR1 is MNHEY and CDR2 is SVGAGI. V was trimmed by 7 bases and J by 5 bases, leaving 18 bases between them. The CDR3 reads CASKSSLGLQNIQYF. The CDR3 DNA follows: TGTGCCAGCAAAAGCTCTTTGGGACTGCAAAACATTCAGTACTTC.

This chain's CDR3 is CSATLAGAYNEQFF. The CDR3 region has the DNA TGCAGCGCCACCCTAGCGGGAGCGTACAATGAGCAGTTCTTC. This chain links TRBV29-1 with TRBJ2-1; 10 bases match TRBD2. Germline CDR1 is SQVTM and CDR2 is ANQGSEA. V trimming: 7 bases; J trimming: 4 bases; junction bases outside the gene matches: 7. The CDR3 sequence is 14 residues long.

The V and J genes are TRBV27 and TRBJ1-2, with a possible D match to TRBD1 (5 bases). The CDR3 has 12 residues. V was trimmed by 3 bases and J by 8 bases, leaving 10 bases between them. Germline V lookup: CDR1 MNHEY, CDR2 SMNVEV (reference sequence). CDR3: CASSFQGTGYTF. DNA for the CDR3: TGTGCCAGCAGTTTTCAGGGTACGGGCTACACCTTC.

J is TRBJ2-5 and V is TRBV6-2 or TRBV6-3; D possibly corresponds to TRBD1 (5 bases). Germline lookup yields CDR1 MNHEY and CDR2 SVGEGT. The CDR3 is 15 amino acids. The V and J ends lost 8 bases and 2 bases respectively, with 18 bases between them. CDR3 protein: CASYPLGSGQETQYF. CDR3 bases: TGTGCCAGCTACCCCCTGGGGTCAGGGCAAGAGACCCAGTACTTC.

As concerns this clonotype: A junction boundary mismatches the germline segment, possibly from a read error. The chain carries TRBV6-2 or TRBV6-3 and TRBJ2-1, with TRBD2 matching over 12 bases. The CDR3 spans 18 residues. Germline V gene lookup returns CDR1 MNHEY and CDR2 SVGEGT. CDR3 bases: TGTGCCAGCAGCCTCTTTCCGCGTTACAGGGGACTAGCGGGCCACACGATCTTC. Translation gives CASSLFPRYRGLAGHTIF.

The V and J genes are TRBV12-3 or TRBV12-4 and TRBJ1-2; 8 bases are a match to TRBD1. This CDR3 contains 15 residues. V was pared by 6 bases and J by 9 bases, with 15 bases of the junction left unmatched. The CDR3 is CASSRAPTGESSYTF. The CDR3 region has the DNA TGTGCCAGCAGCCGAGCCCCGACAGGGGAGTCCAGCTACACCTTC.

The chain's CDR3 is CASSPYADSSNQPQHF. The CDR3, as DNA: TGTGCCAGCTCACCTTACGCGGACAGCAGCAATCAGCCCCAGCATTTT. The chain couples TRBV18 to TRBJ1-5, with a weak D call TRBD1 (6 bases). Germline CDR1 and CDR2: KGHSH and LQKENI. V lost 3 bases to trimming and J lost 1 base, with 13 bases between them. The CDR3 is made up of 16 amino acids.

The chain carries TRBV4-2 and TRBJ1-1, with D unresolved. V lost 4 bases and J 3 bases, leaving 15 bases between the germline ends. The germline V gene encodes CDR1 LGHNA and CDR2 YNFKEQ. The CDR3 runs to 15 residues. The CDR3 DNA is TGTGCCAGCAGCCCGGGGAGGAGCAAGGACACTGAAGCTTTCTTT. Its translation: CASSPGRSKDTEAFF.

The chain recombines TRBV5-1 with TRBJ2-1; a possible D gene is TRBD2 (5 bases). The germline V gene encodes CDR1 SGHRS and CDR2 YFSETQ. CDR3 length equals 17 residues. The V gene lost 2 bases and the J gene lost 1 base, with 16 bases spanning the gap. The CDR3 is CASSFSQSSKSYNEQFF. In nucleotides, the CDR3 is TGCGCCAGCAGCTTTTCCCAATCTAGCAAGTCCTACAATGAGCAGTTCTTC.

The V call is TRBV7-9, the J call TRBJ2-7; possibly TRBD1 or TRBD2 for D (6 bases each). The CDR3 consists of 15 residues. The germline CDR1 and CDR2 sequences are SEHNR and FQNEAQ (reference sequence). Trimming pared 5 bases from V and 5 bases from J, leaving 19 bases between. The CDR3, as DNA: TGTGCCAGCAGCCGGGGTGGGGGGCCGGCCCACGAGCAGTACTTC. Its protein product is CASSRGGGPAHEQYF.

The V and J genes are TRBV7-9 and TRBJ1-1; D ambiguous. With 5 bases removed from V and 7 bases from J, the gap between germline ends came to 11 bases. The CDR3 sequence is 12 residues long. Germline V gene sequence: CDR1 SEHNR, CDR2 FQNEAQ (reference sequence). The CDR3 is CASSQKDGEAFF. CDR3 in DNA: TGTGCCAGCAGCCAGAAGGACGGTGAAGCTTTCTTT.

The chain employs TRBV6-2 or TRBV6-3 and TRBJ2-1; D unclear. CDR3 length equals 12 residues. In germline, CDR1 is MNHEY, CDR2 SVGEGT. V lost 6 bases and J 6 bases, leaving 9 bases between the germline ends. The CDR3 coding sequence is TGTGCCAGCAGGGAAGGCGTCAATGAGCAGTTCTTC. It encodes CASREGVNEQFF.

The chain is built from TRBV30 and TRBJ1-2, with a tentative D call TRBD1 (6 bases). This CDR3 region has 13 residues. Trimming shortened V by 2 bases and J by 3 bases, and 10 bases separated the two germline ends. Germline CDR1 GTSNPN, CDR2 SVGIG (reference sequence). Here the CDR3 reads CAWSTGRDYGYTF. The DNA for the CDR3 is TGTGCCTGGAGTACAGGGCGGGACTATGGCTACACCTTC.

The chain has TRBV15 and TRBJ1-3; tentative D call: TRBD1 (6 bases). V was shortened by 5 bases and J by 4 bases, with 15 bases between the two germline ends. The CDR3 is 15 amino acids. In germline, CDR1 is LNHNV, CDR2 YYDKDF (reference sequence). The CDR3 region is CATSPRTDRGNTIYF. CDR3 DNA: TGTGCCACCAGCCCACGGACAGATCGAGGAAACACCATATATTTT.

This clonotype was picked up a small number of times. The chain carries TRBV3-1 and TRBJ2-5; maybe TRBD2 (6 bases). V was shortened by 1 base and J by 2 bases, with 11 bases between the two germline ends. Germline assignment: CDR1 LGHDT and CDR2 YNNKEL (reference sequence). This CDR3 is 15 amino acids long. The CDR3 nucleotides are TGTGCCAGCAGCCAAGGGGGACTCCGGCAAGAGACCCAGTACTTC. Translation gives CASSQGGLRQETQYF.

The chain recombines TRBV11-2 with TRBJ2-7; tentative D call: TRBD2 (7 bases). V lost 7 bases, J lost 4 bases, and 26 bases lay in between. This CDR3 is 17 amino acids long. Germline V gene data show CDR1 as SGHAT and CDR2 as FQNNGV. CDR3 nucleotide sequence: TGTGCCAGCACCAACCTGCGGGGGCGCGGGGTTGGATACGAGCAGTACTTC. It is translated as CASTNLRGRGVGYEQYF.

V usage is TRBV20-1 and J usage is TRBJ2-4; TRBD2 agrees at 7 bases. CDR3 size: 19 residues. Trimming took 3 bases from V and 0 from J; bases not matched to a gene: 17. The V gene's germline CDR1 is DFQATT and CDR2 SNEGSKA (reference sequence). CDR3 residues: CSARQGPTSRTVAKNIQYF. For the CDR3, the DNA is TGCAGTGCTAGGCAGGGACCGACTAGCCGCACTGTAGCCAAAAACATTCAGTACTTC.

The chain couples TRBV7-3 to TRBJ2-1; D possibly corresponds to TRBD1 (7 bases). The CDR3 runs 15 residues. CDR1 SGHTA and CDR2 FQGTGA come from the germline V gene. Trimming left V 5 bases short and J 8 bases short, with 19 bases between. Here the CDR3 DNA reads TGTGCCAGCAGCCTCCTCAGGGGGGATATCCATGAGCAGTTCTTC. This gives the protein CASSLLRGDIHEQFF.

The rearrangement uses TRBV14 and TRBJ1-1, with D perhaps TRBD1 (5 bases). Trimming removed 1 base at V and 7 bases at J, with 10 bases between. The CDR3 totals 13 residues. CDR1 and CDR2 (germline): SGHDN, FVKESK. This CDR3 is CASSQARVGEAFF. Here the CDR3 DNA reads TGTGCCAGCAGCCAAGCCAGGGTCGGTGAAGCTTTCTTT. Supplemented by reference TRBV14 and TRBJ1-1, the full variable domain reads EAGVTQFPSHSVIEKGQTVTLRCDPISGHDNLYWYRRVMGKEIKFLLHFVKESKQDESGMPNNRFLAERTGGTYSTLKVQPAELEDSGVYFCASSQARVGEAFFGQGTRLTVV.

The chain links TRBV12-3 or TRBV12-4 to TRBJ1-4, with no clear D. CDR3 length equals 16 residues. Deletions cut 5 bases from V and 4 bases from J, with 17 bases between. The CDR3 region has the DNA TGTGCCAGCAGTCCCAGTCAGGCCGGAGGTAATGAAAAACTGTTTTTT. This translates into CASSPSQAGGNEKLFF.

This clonotype has a single count. The chain couples TRBV6-6 to TRBJ1-4, with 7 bases identical to TRBD1. With V trimmed by 6 bases and J by 7 bases, 8 bases remained unmatched. From germline, CDR1 is MNHNY and CDR2 SVGAGI (reference sequence). There are 14 residues in the CDR3. The CDR3 protein is CASSPGQTLEKLFF. The CDR3 region has the DNA TGTGCCAGCAGCCCGGGACAGACTCTTGAAAAACTGTTTTTT.

The chain has TRBV6-5 and TRBJ1-1; a weak D match, TRBD1 (5 bases). Trimming removed 2 bases from V and 3 bases from J, with 22 bases in between. From germline, CDR1 is MNHEY and CDR2 SVGAGI. This CDR3 contains 18 residues. CDR3 coding DNA: TGTGCCAGCAGTTACGCATTCGGGGCCGTCGGGGTAGACACTGAAGCTTTCTTT. Protein: CASSYAFGAVGVDTEAFF.

In its sample, this clonotype was seen once. Mismatch with germline at one junction end may stem from a read error. This chain joins TRBV7-7 and TRBJ2-1; 8 bases match TRBD2. This CDR3 region has 14 residues. Germline-derived CDR1 and CDR2 are SSHAT and FNYEAQ (reference sequence). The CDR3 DNA sequence: TGTGCTAGCAGCTTAGCGGGGCAGGGAAGTGAGCAGTTCTTC. Its translation is CASSLAGQGSEQFF.

V gene TRBV15 combines with J gene TRBJ2-7; D remains ambiguous. Per germline, CDR1 LNHNV and CDR2 YYDKDF (reference sequence). V was pared by 0 bases and J by 0 bases, with 9 bases between. CDR3 size: 15 residues. CDR3 sequence (DNA): TGTGCCACCAGCAGAGATAATGCATTCTCCTACGAGCAGTACTTC. It yields the protein CATSRDNAFSYEQYF.

The rearrangement uses TRBV14 and TRBJ2-6, with D perhaps being TRBD1 or TRBD2 (6 bases each). This CDR3 spans 13 amino acids. V lost 5 bases and J lost 12, with 14 bases in between. Germline CDR1 SGHDN, CDR2 FVKESK. The CDR3 here is CASSFRGLGVLTF. DNA of the CDR3: TGTGCCAGCAGCTTCCGGGGGCTCGGCGTCCTGACTTTC.

The chain joins TRBV18 to TRBJ1-2; 9 bases map to TRBD1. There are 16 residues in the CDR3. With 3 bases clipped from V and 6 bases from J, the junction kept 11 bases outside the gene matches. Germline V gives CDR1 KGHSH, CDR2 LQKENI. CDR3 DNA sequence: TGTGCCAGCTCACCTGACAGGGGGAGCCCCATTAATGGCTACACCTTC. This encodes CASSPDRGSPINGYTF.